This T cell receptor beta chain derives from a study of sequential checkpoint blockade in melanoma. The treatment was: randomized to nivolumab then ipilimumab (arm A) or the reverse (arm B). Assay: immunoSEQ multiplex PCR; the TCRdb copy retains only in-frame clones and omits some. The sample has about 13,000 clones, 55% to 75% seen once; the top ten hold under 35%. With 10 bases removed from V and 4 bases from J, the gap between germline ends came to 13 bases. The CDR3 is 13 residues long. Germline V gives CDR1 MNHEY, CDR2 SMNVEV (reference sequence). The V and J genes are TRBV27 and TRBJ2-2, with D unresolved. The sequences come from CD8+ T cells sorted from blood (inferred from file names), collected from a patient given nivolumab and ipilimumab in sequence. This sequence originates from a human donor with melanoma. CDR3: CATGGSFTGELFF. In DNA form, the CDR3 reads TGTGCCACCGGTGGTAGTTTCACCGGGGAGCTGTTTTTT.